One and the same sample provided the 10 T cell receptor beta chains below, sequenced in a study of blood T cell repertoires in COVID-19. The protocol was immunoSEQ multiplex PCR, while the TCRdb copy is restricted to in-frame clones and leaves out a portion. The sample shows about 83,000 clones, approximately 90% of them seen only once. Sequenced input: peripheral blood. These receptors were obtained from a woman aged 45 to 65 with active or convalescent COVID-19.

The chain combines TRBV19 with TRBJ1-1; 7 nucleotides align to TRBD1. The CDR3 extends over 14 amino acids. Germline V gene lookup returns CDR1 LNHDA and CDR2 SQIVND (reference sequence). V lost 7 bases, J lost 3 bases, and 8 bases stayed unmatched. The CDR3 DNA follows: TGTGCCAGTAATAACAGGGGATCTCACACTGAAGCTTTCTTT. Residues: CASNNRGSHTEAFF.

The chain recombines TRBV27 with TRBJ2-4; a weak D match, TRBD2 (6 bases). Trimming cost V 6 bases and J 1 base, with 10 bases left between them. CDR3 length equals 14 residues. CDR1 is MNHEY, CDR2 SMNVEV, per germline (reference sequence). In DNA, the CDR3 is TGTGCCAGCAGCAGGGCGGGGGCCAAAAACATTCAGTACTTC. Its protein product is CASSRAGAKNIQYF.

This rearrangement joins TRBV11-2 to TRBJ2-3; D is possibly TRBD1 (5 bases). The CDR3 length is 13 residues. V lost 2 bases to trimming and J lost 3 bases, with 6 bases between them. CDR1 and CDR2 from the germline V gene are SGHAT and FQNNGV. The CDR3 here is CASSLRGTDTQYF. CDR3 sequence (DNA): TGTGCCAGCAGCTTAAGGGGAACAGATACGCAGTATTTT.

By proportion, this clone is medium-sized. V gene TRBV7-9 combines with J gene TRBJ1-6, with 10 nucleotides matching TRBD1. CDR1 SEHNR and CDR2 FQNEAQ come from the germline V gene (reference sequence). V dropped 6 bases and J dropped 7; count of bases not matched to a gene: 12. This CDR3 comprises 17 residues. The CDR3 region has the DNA TGTGCCAGCAGACCTATGACAGGGGGCGCAAGGAATTCACCCCTCCACTTT. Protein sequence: CASRPMTGGARNSPLHF.

The CDR3 nucleotides are TGTGCCAGCACCCCCGGGAGTGAAAAACTGTTTTTT. It codes for CASTPGSEKLFF. The rearrangement uses TRBV7-2 and TRBJ1-4; the D is unclear. The CDR3 spans 12 residues. The germline V gene has CDR1 SGHTA and CDR2 FQGNSA. The V end was cut by 7 bases, the J end by 7 bases, with 10 bases between.

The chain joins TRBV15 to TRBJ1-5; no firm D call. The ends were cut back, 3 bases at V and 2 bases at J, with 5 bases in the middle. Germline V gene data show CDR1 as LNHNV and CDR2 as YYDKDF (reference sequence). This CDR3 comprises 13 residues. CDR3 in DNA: TGTGCCACCAGCAGGTATGGCAATCAGCCCCAGCATTTT. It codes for CATSRYGNQPQHF.

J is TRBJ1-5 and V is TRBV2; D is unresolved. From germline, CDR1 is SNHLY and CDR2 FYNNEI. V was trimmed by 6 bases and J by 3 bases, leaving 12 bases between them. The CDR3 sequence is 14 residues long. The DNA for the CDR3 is TGTGCCAGCAGGCTGCAGGATCCCAATCAGCCCCAGCATTTT. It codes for CASRLQDPNQPQHF.

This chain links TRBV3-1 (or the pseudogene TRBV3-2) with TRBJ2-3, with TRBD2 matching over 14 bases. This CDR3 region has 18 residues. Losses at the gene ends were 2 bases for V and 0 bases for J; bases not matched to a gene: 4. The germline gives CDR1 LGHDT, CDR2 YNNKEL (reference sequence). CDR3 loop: CASSQRGLAGASTDTQYF. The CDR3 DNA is TGTGCCAGCAGCCAAAGGGGACTAGCGGGGGCCAGCACAGATACGCAGTATTTT.

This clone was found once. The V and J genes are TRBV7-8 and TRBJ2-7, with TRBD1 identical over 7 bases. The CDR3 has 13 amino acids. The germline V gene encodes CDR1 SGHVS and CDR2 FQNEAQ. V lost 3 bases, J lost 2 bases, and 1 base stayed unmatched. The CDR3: CASSFGQAYEQYF. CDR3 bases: TGTGCCAGCAGCTTCGGACAGGCCTACGAGCAGTACTTC.

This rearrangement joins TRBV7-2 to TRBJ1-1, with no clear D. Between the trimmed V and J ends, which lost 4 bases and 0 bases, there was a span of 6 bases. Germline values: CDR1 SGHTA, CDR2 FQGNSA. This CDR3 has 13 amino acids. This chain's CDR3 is CASSSQMNTEAFF. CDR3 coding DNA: TGTGCCAGCAGCTCCCAGATGAACACTGAAGCTTTCTTT.